This T cell receptor beta chain was identified in a study of T cell repertoires in cytomegalovirus infection. About the study: Based on public TCR beta signatures, there were indications of CMV infection and of a matching HLA type.

This clonotype appeared many times. Its antigen is still unknown. This CDR3 spans 13 amino acids. The V gene's germline CDR1 is SGHTA and CDR2 FQGNSA. V lost 2 bases, J lost 6 bases, and 10 bases lay in between. Study-wide findings and caveats: The response measured ex vivo was dominated by TCR beta clonotypes (HLA-C-restricted and CMV-specific).

Using its own MiXCR run on the reads, TCRdb lists one record per CDR3 protein. The sample records around 320,000 distinct CDR3 sequences, more than 8% being singletons. The sequence was collected from a human donor in good health (CMV status not recorded). Some clones in this sample may be carry-over from other donors' samples. The chain combines TRBV7-2 with TRBJ1-1, with a tentative D call TRBD1 (5 bases). The source material was PBMCs. CDR3 residues: CASSLMGVAEAFF. The CDR3, as DNA: TGTGCCAGCAGCTTAATGGGGGTCGCTGAAGCTTTCTTT.